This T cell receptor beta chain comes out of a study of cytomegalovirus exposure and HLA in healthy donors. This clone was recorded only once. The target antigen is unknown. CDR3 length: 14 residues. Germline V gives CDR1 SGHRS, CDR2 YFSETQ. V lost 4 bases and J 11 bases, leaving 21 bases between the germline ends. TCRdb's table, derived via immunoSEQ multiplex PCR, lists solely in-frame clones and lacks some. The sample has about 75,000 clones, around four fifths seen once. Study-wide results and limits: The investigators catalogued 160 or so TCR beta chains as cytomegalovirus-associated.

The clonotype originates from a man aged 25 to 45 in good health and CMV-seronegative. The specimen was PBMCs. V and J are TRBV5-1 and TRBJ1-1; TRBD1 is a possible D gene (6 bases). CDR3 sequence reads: CASSRDRPNQGAFF. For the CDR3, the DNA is TGCGCCAGCAGCCGGGACCGGCCGAATCAGGGGGCTTTCTTT.